A single T cell receptor (beta chain) is shown here with its context. Profiling relied on immunoSEQ multiplex PCR, and the TCRdb table lists in-frame clones only, not all of them. The sample includes around 2,000,000 clones, approximately 95% of them seen just once. The sample comes from a study of shared clonotypes between healthy human individuals. CD8 cells regarded as naive lacked CD45RO, were positively chosen for CCR7, and omitted terminally differentiated effector memory CD45RA+ cells. The V gene lost 0 bases and the J gene lost 7 bases, with 9 bases spanning the gap. This CDR3 contains 13 residues. Germline-derived CDR1 and CDR2 are SGHDN and FVKESK.

Material: naive CD8+ T cells sorted from blood. The gene calls are TRBV14 and TRBJ1-2; D possibly corresponds to TRBD1 (5 bases). The clonotype was recovered from a man aged 18 to 29 in good health. In DNA form, the CDR3 reads TGTGCCAGCAGCCAAGAGGGACCCTTTGGCTACACCTTC. As protein: CASSQEGPFGYTF.